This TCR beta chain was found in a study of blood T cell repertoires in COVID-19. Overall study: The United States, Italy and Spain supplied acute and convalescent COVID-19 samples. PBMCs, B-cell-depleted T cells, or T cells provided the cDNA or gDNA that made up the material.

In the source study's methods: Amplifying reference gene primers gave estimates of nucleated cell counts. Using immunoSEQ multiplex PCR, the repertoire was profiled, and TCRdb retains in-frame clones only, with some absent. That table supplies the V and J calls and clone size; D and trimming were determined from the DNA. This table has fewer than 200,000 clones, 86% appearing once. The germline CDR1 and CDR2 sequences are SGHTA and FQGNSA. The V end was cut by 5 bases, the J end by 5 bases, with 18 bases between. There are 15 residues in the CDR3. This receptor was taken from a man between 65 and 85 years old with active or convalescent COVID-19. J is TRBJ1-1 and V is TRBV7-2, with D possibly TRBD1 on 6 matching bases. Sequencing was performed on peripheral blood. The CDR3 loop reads CASSPGGGGKTEAFF. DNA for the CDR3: TGTGCCAGCAGCCCGGGGGGCGGCGGAAAAACTGAAGCTTTCTTT.